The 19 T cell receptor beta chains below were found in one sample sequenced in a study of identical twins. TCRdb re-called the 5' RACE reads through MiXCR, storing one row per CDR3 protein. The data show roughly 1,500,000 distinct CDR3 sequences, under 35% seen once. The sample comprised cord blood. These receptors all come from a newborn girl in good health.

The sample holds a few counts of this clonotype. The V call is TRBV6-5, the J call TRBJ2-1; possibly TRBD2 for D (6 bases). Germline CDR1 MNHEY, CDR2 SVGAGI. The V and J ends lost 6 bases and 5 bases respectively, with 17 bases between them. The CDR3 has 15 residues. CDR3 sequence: CASRPPGLGHNEQFF. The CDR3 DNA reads TGTGCCAGCAGGCCACCGGGACTTGGCCACAATGAGCAGTTCTTC.

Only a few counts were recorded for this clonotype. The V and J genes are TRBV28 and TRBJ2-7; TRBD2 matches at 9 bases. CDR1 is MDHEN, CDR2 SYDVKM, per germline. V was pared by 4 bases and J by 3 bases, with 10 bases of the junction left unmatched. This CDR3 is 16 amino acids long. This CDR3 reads CASSSVRAGGYYEQYF. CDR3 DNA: TGTGCCAGCAGTTCTGTCAGGGCGGGAGGGTACTACGAGCAGTACTTC.

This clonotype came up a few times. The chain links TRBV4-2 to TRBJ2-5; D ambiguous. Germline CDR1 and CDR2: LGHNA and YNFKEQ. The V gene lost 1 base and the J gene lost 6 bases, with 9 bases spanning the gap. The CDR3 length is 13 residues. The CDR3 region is CASSQGPEQTQYF. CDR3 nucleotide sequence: TGTGCCAGCAGCCAAGGTCCTGAACAGACCCAGTACTTC.

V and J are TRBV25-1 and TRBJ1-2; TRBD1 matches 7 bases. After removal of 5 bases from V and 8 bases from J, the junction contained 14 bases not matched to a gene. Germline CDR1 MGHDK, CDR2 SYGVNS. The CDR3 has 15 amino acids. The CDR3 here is CASSPSGGSRRGYTF. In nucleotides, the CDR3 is TGTGCCAGCAGTCCATCAGGGGGATCTCGACGGGGCTACACCTTC.

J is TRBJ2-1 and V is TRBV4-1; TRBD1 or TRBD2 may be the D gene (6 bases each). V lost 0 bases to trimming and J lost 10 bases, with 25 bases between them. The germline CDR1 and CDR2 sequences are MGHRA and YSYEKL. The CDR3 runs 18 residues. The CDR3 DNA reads TGCGCCAGCAGCCAAGATCCGAGAAGGGGGGTCAGCTCCTACGAGCAGTTCTTC. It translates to CASSQDPRRGVSSYEQFF.

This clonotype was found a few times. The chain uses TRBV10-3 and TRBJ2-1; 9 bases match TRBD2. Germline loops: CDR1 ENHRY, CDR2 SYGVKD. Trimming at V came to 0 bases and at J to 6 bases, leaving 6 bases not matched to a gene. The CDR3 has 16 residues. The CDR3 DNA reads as TGTGCCATCAGTGAGTCTAGCGGGAGTATGGGCAATGAGCAGTTCTTC. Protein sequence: CAISESSGSMGNEQFF.

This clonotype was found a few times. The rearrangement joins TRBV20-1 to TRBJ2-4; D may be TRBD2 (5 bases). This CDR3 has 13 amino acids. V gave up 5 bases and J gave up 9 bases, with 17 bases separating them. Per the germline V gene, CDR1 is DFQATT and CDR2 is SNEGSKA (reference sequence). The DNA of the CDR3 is TGCAGTGCTCCTTTCCGGGGTGCAAGCATTCAGTACTTC. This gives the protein CSAPFRGASIQYF.

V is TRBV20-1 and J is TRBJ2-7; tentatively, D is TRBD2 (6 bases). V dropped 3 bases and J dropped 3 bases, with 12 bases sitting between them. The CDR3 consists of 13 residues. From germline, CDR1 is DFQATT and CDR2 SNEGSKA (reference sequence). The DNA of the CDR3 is TGCAGTGCTAGTTCGGGACTTGACTACGAGCAGTACTTC. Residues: CSASSGLDYEQYF.

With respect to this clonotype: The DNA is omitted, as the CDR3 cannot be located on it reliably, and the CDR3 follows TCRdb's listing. The CDR3: CSARLSGPDTQYF. The chain recombines TRBV20-1 with TRBJ2-3; TRBD1 is the table's D call and was not checked against the DNA. The CDR3 length equals 13 residues, ends included. Germline CDR1 DFQATT, CDR2 SNEGSKA (reference sequence).

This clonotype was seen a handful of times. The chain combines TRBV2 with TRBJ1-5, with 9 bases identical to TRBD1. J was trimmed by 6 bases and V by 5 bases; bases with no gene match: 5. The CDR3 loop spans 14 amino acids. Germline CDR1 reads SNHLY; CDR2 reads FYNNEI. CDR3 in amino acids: CASSRDRGGQPQHF. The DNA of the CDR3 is TGTGCCAGCAGTCGAGACAGGGGGGGTCAGCCCCAGCATTTT.

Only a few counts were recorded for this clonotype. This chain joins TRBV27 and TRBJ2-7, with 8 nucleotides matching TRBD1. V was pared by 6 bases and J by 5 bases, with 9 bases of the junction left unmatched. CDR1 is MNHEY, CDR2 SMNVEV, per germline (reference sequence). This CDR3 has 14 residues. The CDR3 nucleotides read TGTGCCAGCAGCCCCGACAGGGGTTCCCACGAGCAGTACTTC. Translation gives CASSPDRGSHEQYF.

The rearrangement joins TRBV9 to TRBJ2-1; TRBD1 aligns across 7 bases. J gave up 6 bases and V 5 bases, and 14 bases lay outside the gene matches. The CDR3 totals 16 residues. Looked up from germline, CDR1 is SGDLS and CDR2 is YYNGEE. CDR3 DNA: TGTGCCAGCAGTGAAACAGGGGCCCTACTCTGCAATGAGCAGTTCTTC. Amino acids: CASSETGALLCNEQFF.

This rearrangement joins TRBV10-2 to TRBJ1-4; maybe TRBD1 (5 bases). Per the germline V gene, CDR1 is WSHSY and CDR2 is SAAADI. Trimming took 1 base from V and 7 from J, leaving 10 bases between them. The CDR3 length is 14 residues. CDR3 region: CASSELGDSEKLFF. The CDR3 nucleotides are TGCGCCAGCAGTGAGTTAGGGGATAGTGAAAAACTGTTTTTT.

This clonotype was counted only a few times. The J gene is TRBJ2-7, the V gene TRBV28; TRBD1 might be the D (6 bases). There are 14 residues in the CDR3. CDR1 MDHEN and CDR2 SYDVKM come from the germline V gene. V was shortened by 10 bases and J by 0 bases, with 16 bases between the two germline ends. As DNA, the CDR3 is TGTGCCACGACAGTACAGGGATTCTCCTACGAGCAGTACTTC. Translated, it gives CATTVQGFSYEQYF.

CDR3 amino acids: CSATTSTDTQYF. The CDR3 DNA reads TGCAGTGCAACCACTAGCACAGATACGCAGTATTTT. The chain is built from TRBV20-1 and TRBJ2-3; D is uncertain. The CDR3 runs 12 residues. V was clipped by 6 bases and J by 0 bases, with 7 bases between them. Looked up from germline, CDR1 is DFQATT and CDR2 is SNEGSKA (reference sequence).

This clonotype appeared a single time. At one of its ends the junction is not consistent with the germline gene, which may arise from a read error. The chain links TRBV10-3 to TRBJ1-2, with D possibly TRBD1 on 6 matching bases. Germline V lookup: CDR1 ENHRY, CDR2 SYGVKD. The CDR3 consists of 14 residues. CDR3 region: CAVSESGQHYGYTF. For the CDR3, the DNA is TGTGCCGTCAGTGAGTCGGGACAACACTATGGCTACACCTTC.

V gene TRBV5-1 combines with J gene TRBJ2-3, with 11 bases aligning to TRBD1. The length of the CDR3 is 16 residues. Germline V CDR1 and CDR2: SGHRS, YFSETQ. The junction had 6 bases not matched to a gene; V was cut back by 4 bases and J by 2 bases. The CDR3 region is CASSLGTGGYTDTQYF. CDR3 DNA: TGCGCCAGCAGCCTCGGGACAGGGGGATACACAGATACGCAGTATTTT.

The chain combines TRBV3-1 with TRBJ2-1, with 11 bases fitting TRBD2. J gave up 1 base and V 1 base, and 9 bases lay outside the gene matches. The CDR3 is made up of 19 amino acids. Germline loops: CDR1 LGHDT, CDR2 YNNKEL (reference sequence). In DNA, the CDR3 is TGTGCCAGCAGCCAAGGAAGATATAGCGGGGGGGTATCCTACAATGAGCAGTTCTTC. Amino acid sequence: CASSQGRYSGGVSYNEQFF.

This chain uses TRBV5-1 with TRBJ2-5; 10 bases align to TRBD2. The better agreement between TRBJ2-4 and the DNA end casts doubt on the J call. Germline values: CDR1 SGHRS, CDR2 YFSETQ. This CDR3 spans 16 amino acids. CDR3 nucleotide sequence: TGCGCCAGCAGCTCCTCCGGGACTAGCGAGAAAAACATTCAGTACTTC. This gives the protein CASSSSGTSEKNIQYF.